This T cell receptor beta chain stems from a study of cytomegalovirus exposure and HLA in healthy donors. Study overall: Some 180 million T cells yielded 100 million or so unique TCR beta sequences in earlier analysis.

The PCR was carried out with 60 Vbeta primers and 13 Jbeta primers. Clones were read by immunoSEQ multiplex PCR, and TCRdb kept only the in-frame ones, dropping some. The data contain 100,000 to 150,000 clones, 80% of them singletons. The study, taken as a whole, reports: In an earlier analysis, productive rearrangement rates for most beta V segments clustered near 87% or 30%. Roughly uniform depth of sequencing across donors was assumed in presence/absence analyses.

Worth noting for this clone: The antigen is unknown.

The V and J ends lost 0 bases and 3 bases respectively, with 12 bases between them. The CDR3 sequence is 15 residues long. Germline V lookup: CDR1 SGHRS, CDR2 YFSETQ. The sequencing sample was made of PBMCs. This chain links TRBV5-1 with TRBJ2-5; possibly TRBD1 for D (6 bases). This clonotype originated in a man in his forties or fifties in good health and CMV-seronegative. The CDR3 nucleotides are TGCGCCAGCAGCTTGGCCTCACAGGGAAAAGAGACCCAGTACTTC. Protein: CASSLASQGKETQYF.